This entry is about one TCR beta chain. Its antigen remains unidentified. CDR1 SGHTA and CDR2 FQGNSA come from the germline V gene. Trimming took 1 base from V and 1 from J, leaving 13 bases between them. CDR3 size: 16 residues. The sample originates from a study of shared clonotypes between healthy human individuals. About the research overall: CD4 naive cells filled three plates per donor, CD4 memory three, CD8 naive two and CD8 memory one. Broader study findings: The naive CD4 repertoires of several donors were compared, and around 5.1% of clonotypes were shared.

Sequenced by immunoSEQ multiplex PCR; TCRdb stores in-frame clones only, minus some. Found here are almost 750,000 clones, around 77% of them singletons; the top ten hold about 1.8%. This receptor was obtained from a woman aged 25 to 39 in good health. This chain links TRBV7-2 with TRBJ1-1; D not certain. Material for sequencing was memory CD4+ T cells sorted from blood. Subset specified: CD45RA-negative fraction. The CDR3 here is CASSLVVLVQNTEAFF. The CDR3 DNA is TGTGCCAGCAGCTTAGTGGTACTTGTGCAGAACACTGAAGCTTTCTTT. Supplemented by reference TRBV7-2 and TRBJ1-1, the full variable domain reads GAGVSQSPSNKVTEKGKDVELRCDPISGHTALYWYRQSLGQGLEFLIYFQGNSAPDKSGLPSDRFSAERTGGSVSTLTIQRTQQEDSAVYLCASSLVVLVQNTEAFFGQGTRLTVV.